This T cell receptor (beta chain) was obtained from a study of blood T cells in healthy people across ages. The V gene end was trimmed by 3 bases and the J gene end by 0 bases; junction bases not matched to a gene: 11. The germline V gene has CDR1 DFQATT and CDR2 SNEGSKA (reference sequence). The CDR3 contains 16 residues. Using a J-beta primer mix together with a sample-barcoded 5' primer, a second PCR was run for roughly 7 to 11 cycles. TCRdb reprocessed the 5' RACE reads with MiXCR, giving one entry per CDR3 protein. The sample lists about 690,000 distinct CDR3 sequences, approximately 40% occurring once.

The TCR comes from a man aged 80 or over in good health. The V call is TRBV20-1, the J call TRBJ2-7, with 7 bases matching TRBD2. Sequencing input: blood. Here the CDR3 reads CSASDRLAALSYEQYF. Written as DNA, the CDR3 is TGCAGTGCTAGCGATCGGCTAGCGGCTCTCTCCTACGAGCAGTACTTC.